The sequence of this T cell receptor (beta chain) was determined in a study of blood T cells in healthy people across ages. Notes on the study in general: The recorded TCR beta diversity per million T cells decreased in a roughly linear manner with age. Comparison with aged donors showed that long-lived donors had more naive CD4+ cells and higher diversity.

Trimming stripped 6 bases from V and 6 bases from J, with 12 bases between. The length of the CDR3 is 13 residues. CDR1 is SNHLY and CDR2 is FYNNEI in the germline V gene. The table lists this clonotype with a few counts. Its target is not known. The draw of peripheral blood yielded around 10 milliliters from each donor. For the second PCR, which ran for about 7 to 11 cycles, a sample-barcoded 5' primer and a J-beta primer mix were used. TCRdb re-called the 5' RACE reads through MiXCR, storing one row per CDR3 protein. The profile covers about 280,000 distinct CDR3 sequences, with roughly a quarter appearing a single time and approximately 30% taken by the ten largest.

Sequenced: blood. The TCR comes from a woman between 70 and 85 years old in good health. The chain recombines TRBV2 with TRBJ1-5; possible D gene TRBD1, 6 bases. CDR3 in DNA: TGTGCCAGCAGATCGGACAGTACTCAGCCCCAGCATTTT. It codes for CASRSDSTQPQHF.